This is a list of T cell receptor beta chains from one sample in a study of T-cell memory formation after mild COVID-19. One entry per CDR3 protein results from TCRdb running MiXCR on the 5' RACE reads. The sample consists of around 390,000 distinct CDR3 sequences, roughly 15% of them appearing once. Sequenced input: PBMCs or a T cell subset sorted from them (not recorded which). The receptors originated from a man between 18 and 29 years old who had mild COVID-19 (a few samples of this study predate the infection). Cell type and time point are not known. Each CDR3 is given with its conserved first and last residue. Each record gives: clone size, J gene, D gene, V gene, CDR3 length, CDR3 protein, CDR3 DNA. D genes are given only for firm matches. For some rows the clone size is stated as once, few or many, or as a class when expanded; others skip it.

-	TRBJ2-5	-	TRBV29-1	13	CSGEEGTRLTQYF	TGCAGCGGTGAAGAGGGGACCCGTTTGACCCAGTACTTC
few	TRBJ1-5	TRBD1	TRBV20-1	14	CSASGTGYDQPQHF	TGCAGTGCTAGCGGGACAGGGTACGATCAGCCCCAGCATTTT
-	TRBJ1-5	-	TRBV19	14	CASRTDVSNQPQHF	TGTGCCAGTAGGACGGACGTTAGCAATCAGCCCCAGCATTTT
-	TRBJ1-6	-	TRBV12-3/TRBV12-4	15	CASTPQTSYNSPLHF	TGTGCCAGCACTCCGCAAACCTCCTATAATTCACCCCTCCACTTT
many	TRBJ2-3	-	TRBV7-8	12	CASSFGADTQYF	TGTGCCAGCAGCTTTGGGGCAGATACGCAGTATTTT
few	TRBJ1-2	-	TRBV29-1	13	CSVEVVRASGYTF	TGCAGCGTTGAGGTGGTCCGAGCCTCTGGCTACACCTTC
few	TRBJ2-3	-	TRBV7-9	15	CASSSGAGGTDTQYF	TGTGCCAGCAGCTCAGGGGCGGGGGGCACAGATACGCAGTATTTT
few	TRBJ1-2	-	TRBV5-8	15	CASSLAWPANYGYTF	TGTGCCAGCAGCTTGGCTTGGCCCGCTAACTATGGCTACACCTTC
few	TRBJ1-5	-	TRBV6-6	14	CASSYGGPNQPQHF	TGTGCCAGCAGTTACGGGGGGCCTAACCAGCCCCAGCATTTT
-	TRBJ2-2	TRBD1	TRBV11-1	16	CASSLATGFLGGELFF	TGTGCCAGCAGCTTAGCGACAGGGTTCTTAGGCGGGGAGCTGTTTTTT
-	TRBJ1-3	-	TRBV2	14	CASDQGHSGNTIYF	TGTGCCAGCGACCAGGGCCACTCTGGAAACACCATATATTTT
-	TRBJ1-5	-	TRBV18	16	CASSPPRRDSNQPQHF	TGTGCCAGCTCACCCCCGCGCAGGGATAGCAATCAGCCCCAGCATTTT
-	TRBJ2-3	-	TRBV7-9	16	CASSPRRVVGTDTQYF	TGTGCCAGCAGCCCCAGGAGAGTGGTTGGCACAGATACGCAGTATTTT
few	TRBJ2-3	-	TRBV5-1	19	CASSLGVGATPVATDTQYF	TGCGCCAGCAGCTTGGGAGTAGGGGCTACTCCCGTTGCGACAGATACGCAGTATTTT
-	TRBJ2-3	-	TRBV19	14	CASNAAGTRDTQYF	TGTGCCAGTAATGCCGCGGGGACCAGGGATACGCAGTATTTT
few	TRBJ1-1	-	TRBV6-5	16	CASSYSSLPMNTEAFF	TGTGCCAGCAGTTACTCGAGTTTACCCATGAACACTGAAGCTTTCTTT
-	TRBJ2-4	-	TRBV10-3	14	CAISVTPMRGGVAF	TGTGCCATCAGTGTCACCCCCATGAGGGGAGGCGTGGCTTTC
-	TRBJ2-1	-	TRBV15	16	CATSPPRRFDVNEQFF	TGTGCCACCAGCCCGCCGCGGAGGTTTGATGTCAATGAGCAGTTCTTC
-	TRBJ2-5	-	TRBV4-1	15	CASSRLAGHKETQYF	TGCGCCAGCAGCCGCCTAGCAGGGCACAAAGAGACCCAGTACTTC
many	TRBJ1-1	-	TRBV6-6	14	CASSSAGMNTEAFF	TGTGCCAGCAGTTCGGCGGGGATGAACACTGAAGCTTTCTTT
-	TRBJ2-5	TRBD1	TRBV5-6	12	CASLDRGETQYF	TGTGCCAGCCTCGACAGGGGAGAGACCCAGTACTTC
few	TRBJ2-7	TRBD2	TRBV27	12	CASSTRTSEQYF	TGTGCCAGCAGTACGAGGACTAGCGAGCAGTACTTC
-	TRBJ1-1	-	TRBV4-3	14	CASSQEGMITEAFF	TGCGCCAGCAGCCAAGAGGGGATGATTACTGAAGCTTTCTTT
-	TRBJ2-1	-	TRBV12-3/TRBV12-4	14	CASRGESSYNEQFF	TGTGCCAGCAGGGGGGAGAGCTCCTACAATGAGCAGTTCTTC
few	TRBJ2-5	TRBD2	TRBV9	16	CASSVGSRGADETQYF	TGTGCCAGCAGCGTAGGGTCGCGGGGGGCCGATGAGACCCAGTACTTC
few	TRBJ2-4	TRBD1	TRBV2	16	CASSPRTGVAKNIQYF	TGTGCCAGCAGTCCACGGACAGGGGTAGCCAAAAACATTCAGTACTTC
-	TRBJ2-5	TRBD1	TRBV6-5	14	CARRQGISPETQYF	TGTGCCAGGCGACAGGGAATCTCTCCAGAGACCCAGTACTTC
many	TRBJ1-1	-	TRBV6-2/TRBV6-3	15	CASSYSGSGQTEAFF	TGTGCCAGCAGTTACAGTGGGAGCGGGCAGACTGAAGCTTTCTTT
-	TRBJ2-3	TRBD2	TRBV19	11	CASRGGGPKYF	TGTGCCAGCCGCGGGGGGGGCCCTAAGTATTTT
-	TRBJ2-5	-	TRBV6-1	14	CASSVQSVQETQYF	TGTGCCAGCAGTGTCCAGTCAGTCCAAGAGACCCAGTACTTC
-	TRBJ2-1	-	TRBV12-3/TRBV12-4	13	CATRGLSYNEQFF	TGTGCAACTAGGGGCCTCTCCTACAATGAGCAGTTCTTC
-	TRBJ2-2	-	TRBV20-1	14	CSAGIVSNTGELFF	TGCAGTGCTGGAATCGTCAGCAACACCGGGGAGCTGTTTTTT
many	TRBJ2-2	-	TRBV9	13	CASSGQNTGELFF	TGTGCCAGCAGCGGACAGAACACCGGGGAGCTGTTTTTT
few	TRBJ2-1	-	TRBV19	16	CASSGNHAGSYNEQFF	TGTGCCAGTAGTGGGAACCATGCGGGCTCCTACAATGAGCAGTTCTTC
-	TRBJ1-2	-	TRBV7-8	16	CASSSPRLRQSYGYTF	TGTGCCAGCAGCTCCCCCCGGCTGCGACAGAGCTATGGCTACACCTTC
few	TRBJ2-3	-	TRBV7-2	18	CASSPLWGTGRGGDTQYF	TGTGCCAGCAGCCCGCTTTGGGGAACGGGTCGGGGAGGAGATACGCAGTATTTT
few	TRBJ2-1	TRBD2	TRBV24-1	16	CATSATGLAGDNEQFF	TGTGCCACCAGTGCCACGGGACTAGCGGGGGACAATGAGCAGTTCTTC
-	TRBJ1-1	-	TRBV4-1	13	CASSQSGGSEAFF	TGCGCCAGCAGCCAAAGTGGAGGGTCTGAAGCTTTCTTT
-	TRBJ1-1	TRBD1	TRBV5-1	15	CASSPRATGSAEAFF	TGCGCCAGCAGCCCGAGGGCGACAGGGAGTGCTGAAGCTTTCTTT
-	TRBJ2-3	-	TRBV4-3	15	CASSQGPGFWDTQYF	TGCGCCAGCAGCCAAGGCCCCGGGTTCTGGGATACGCAGTATTTT
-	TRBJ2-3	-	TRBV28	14	CASLPGGTTDTQYF	TGTGCCAGCTTACCCGGGGGAACCACAGATACGCAGTATTTT
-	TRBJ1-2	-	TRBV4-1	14	CASSQDPRGYGYTF	TGCGCCAGCAGCCAAGATCCGCGGGGCTATGGCTACACCTTC
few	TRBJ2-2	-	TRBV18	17	CASSPPGTSRNTGELFF	TGTGCCAGCTCACCACCAGGGACGAGCCGAAACACCGGGGAGCTGTTTTTT
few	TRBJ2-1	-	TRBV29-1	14	CSVLAGQGGNEQFF	TGCAGCGTTCTAGCGGGACAGGGAGGCAATGAGCAGTTCTTC
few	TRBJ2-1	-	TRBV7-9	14	CASSFKTGFDEQFF	TGTGCCAGCAGCTTCAAAACAGGGTTTGATGAGCAGTTCTTC
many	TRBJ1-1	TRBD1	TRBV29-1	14	CSARRGLAYTEAFF	TGCAGCGCTCGTAGGGGGCTAGCGTACACTGAAGCTTTCTTT
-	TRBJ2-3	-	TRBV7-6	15	CASSSTARNTDTQYF	TGTGCCAGCAGCTCGACGGCTAGAAACACAGATACGCAGTATTTT
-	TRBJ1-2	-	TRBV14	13	CASSQGQRRGYTF	TGTGCCAGCAGCCAAGGCCAGAGACGGGGCTACACCTTC
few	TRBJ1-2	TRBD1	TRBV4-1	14	CASSQGPQGYGYTF	TGCGCCAGCAGCCAAGGACCACAGGGGTATGGCTACACCTTC
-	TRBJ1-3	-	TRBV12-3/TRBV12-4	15	CASSRDTGSGNTIYF	TGTGCCAGCAGTAGGGACACCGGCTCTGGAAACACCATATATTTT
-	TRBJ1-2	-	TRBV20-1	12	CSARGEKGGYTF	TGCAGTGCTAGAGGAGAGAAGGGCGGCTACACCTTC
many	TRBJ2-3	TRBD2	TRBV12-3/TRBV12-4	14	CASSLGGGGDTQYF	TGTGCCAGCAGTTTAGGCGGGGGGGGAGATACGCAGTATTTT
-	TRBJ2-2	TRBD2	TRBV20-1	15	CSASLAAGETGELFF	TGCAGTGCTAGCTTGGCAGCGGGGGAAACCGGGGAGCTGTTTTTT
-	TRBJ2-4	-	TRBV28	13	CASRPGPGNIQYF	TGTGCCAGCAGACCGGGCCCCGGGAACATTCAGTACTTC